This paragraph reports one T cell receptor beta chain. Antigen: not known. This entry is derived from a study of persistence of HIV-infected CD4 T cells. As for the study in general: Blood samples, up to 180 mL, came from multiple time points, except two leukapheresis donors sampled once.

The libraries were made with immunoSEQ version 4 in survey mode. Assay used: immunoSEQ multiplex PCR; TCRdb lists only in-frame clones, some missing. Among roughly 32,000 clones, 82% were seen once, and the ten largest hold 15% to 20%. Overlapping HIV-1 Gag 15-mer peptides at 0.95 to 1 ug per peptide per mL were used. Memory cells lacking CD40L and CD69 with high CD45RO were sorted. PBMCs were depleted of CD8+ T cells before stimulation. The CDR3 is 15 residues long. The sequencing used CD4+ T cells sorted from PBMCs after approximately 19-hour stimulation, collected from a patient who received antiretroviral therapy. The TCR was taken from an adult woman with HIV who was CMV-seropositive. The genes are TRBV21-1 and TRBJ1-1; the listed D gene, TRBD1, was not tested against the DNA. TRBV21-1 is deemed a pseudogene. The CDR3 is CASSKEQDTNTEAFF. CDR3 DNA: TGTGCCAGCAGCAAAGAGCAGGACACGAACACTGAAGCTTTCTTT.